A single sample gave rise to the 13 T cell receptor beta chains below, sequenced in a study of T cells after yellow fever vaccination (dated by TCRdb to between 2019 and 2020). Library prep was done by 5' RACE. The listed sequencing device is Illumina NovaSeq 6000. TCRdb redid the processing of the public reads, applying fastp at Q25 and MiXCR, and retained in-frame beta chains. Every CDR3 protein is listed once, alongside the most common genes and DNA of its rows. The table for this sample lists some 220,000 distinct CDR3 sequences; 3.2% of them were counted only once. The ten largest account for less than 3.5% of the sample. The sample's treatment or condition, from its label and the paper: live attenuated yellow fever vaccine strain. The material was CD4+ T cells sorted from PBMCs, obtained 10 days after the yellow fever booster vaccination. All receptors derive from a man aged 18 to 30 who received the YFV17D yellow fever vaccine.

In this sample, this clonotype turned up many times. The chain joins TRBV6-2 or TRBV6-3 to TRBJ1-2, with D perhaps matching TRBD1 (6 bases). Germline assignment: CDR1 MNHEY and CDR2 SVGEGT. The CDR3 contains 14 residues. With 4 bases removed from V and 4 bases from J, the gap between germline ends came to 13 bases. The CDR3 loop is CASSFRTASYGYTF. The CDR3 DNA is TGTGCCAGCAGTTTCCGGACAGCCTCCTATGGCTACACCTTC.

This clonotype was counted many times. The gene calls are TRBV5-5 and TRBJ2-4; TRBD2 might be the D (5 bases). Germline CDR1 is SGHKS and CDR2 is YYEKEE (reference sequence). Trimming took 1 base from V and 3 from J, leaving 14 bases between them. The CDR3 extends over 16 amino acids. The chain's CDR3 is CASSLTVRVDKNIQYF. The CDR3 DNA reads TGTGCCAGCAGCTTGACCGTGAGGGTAGACAAAAACATTCAGTACTTC.

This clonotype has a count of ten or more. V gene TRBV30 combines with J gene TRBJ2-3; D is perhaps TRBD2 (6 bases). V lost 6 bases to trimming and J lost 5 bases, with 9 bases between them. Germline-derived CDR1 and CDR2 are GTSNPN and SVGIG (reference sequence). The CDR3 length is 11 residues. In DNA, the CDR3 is TGTGCCTGCAACGGGGGAGATACGCAGTATTTT. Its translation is CACNGGDTQYF. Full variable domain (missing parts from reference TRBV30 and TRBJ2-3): SQTIHQWPATLVQPVGSPLSLECTVEGTSNPNLYWYRQAAGRGLQLLFYSVGIGQISSEVPQNLSASRPQDRQFILSSKKLLLSDSGFYLCACNGGDTQYFGPGTRLTVL.

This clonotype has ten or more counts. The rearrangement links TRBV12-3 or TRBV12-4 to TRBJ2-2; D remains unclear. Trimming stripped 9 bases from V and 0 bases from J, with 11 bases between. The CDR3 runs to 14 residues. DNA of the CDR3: TGTGCCAGTGAGAGGTCCACGAACACCGGGGAGCTGTTTTTT. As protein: CASERSTNTGELFF.

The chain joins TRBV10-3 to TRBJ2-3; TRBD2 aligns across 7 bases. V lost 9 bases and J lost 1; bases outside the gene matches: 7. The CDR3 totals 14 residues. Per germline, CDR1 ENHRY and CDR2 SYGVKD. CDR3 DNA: TGTGCCATTCTACGTCGGGGGGGCACAGATACGCAGTATTTT. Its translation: CAILRRGGTDTQYF.

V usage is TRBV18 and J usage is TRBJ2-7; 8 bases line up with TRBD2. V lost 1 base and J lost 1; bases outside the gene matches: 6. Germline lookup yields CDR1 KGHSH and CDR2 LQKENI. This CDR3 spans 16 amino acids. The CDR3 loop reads CASSPRGSGGSYEQYF. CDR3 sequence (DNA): TGTGCCAGCTCACCACGGGGCAGCGGGGGTTCCTACGAGCAGTACTTC.

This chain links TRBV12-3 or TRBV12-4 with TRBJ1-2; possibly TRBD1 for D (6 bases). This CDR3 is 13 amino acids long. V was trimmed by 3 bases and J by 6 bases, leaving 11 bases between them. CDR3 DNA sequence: TGTGCCAGCAGTTTCACGGGGGCAAATGGCTACACCTTC. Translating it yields CASSFTGANGYTF.

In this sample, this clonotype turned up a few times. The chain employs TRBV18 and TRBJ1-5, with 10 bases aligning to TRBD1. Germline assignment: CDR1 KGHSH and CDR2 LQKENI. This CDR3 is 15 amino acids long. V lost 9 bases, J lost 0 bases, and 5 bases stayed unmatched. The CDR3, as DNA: TGTGCCAGTCGACAGGGGGCGTTTAGCAATCAGCCCCAGCATTTT. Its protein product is CASRQGAFSNQPQHF. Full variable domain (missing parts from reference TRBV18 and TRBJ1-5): NAGVMQNPRHLVRRRGQEARLRCSPMKGHSHVYWYRQLPEEGLKFMVYLQKENIIDESGMPKERFSAEFPKEGPSILRIQQVVRGDSAAYFCASRQGAFSNQPQHFGDGTRLSIL.

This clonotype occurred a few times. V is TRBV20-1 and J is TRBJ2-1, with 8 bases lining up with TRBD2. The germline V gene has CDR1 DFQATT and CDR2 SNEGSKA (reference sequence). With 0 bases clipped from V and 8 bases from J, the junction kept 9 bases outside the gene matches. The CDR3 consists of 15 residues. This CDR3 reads CSARDPLAGVDEQFF. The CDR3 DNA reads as TGCAGTGCTAGAGACCCTCTAGCGGGTGTGGATGAGCAGTTCTTC.

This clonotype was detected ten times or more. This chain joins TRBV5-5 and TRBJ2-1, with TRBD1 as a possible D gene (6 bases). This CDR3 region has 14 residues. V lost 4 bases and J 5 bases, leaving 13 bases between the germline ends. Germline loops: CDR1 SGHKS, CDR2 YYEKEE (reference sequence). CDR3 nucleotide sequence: TGTGCCAGCAGCCGACAGGCAGGAAACAATGAGCAGTTCTTC. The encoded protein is CASSRQAGNNEQFF.

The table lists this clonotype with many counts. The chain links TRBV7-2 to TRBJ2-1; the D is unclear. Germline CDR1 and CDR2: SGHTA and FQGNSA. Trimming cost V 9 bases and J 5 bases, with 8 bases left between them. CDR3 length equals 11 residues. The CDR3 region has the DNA TGTGCCAGTATCGGAGACAATGAGCAGTTCTTC. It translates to CASIGDNEQFF.

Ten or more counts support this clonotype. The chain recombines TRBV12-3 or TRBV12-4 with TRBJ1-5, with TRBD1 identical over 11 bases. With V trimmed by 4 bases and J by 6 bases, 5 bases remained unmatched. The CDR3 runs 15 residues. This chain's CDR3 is CASSYPGQGGQPQHF. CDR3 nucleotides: TGTGCCAGCAGTTACCCGGGACAGGGGGGTCAGCCCCAGCATTTT.

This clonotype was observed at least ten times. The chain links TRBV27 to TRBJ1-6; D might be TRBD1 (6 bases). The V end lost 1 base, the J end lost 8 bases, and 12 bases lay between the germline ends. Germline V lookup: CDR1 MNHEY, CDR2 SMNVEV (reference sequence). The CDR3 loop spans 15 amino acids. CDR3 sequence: CASSLLPGAHSPLHF. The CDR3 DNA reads TGTGCCAGCAGTTTATTACCAGGGGCCCATTCACCCCTCCACTTT.